Following are 8 T cell receptor beta chains from one sample sequenced in a study of cytomegalovirus exposure and HLA in healthy donors (dated 2017 in TCRdb). Library generation was performed with the immunoSEQ multiplex PCR assay. For the multiplex PCR, a mixture combining 60 forward primers for TCR Vbeta segments and 13 reverse primers for TCR Jbeta segments was used. TCRdb retrieved this table from immuneACCESS and kept in-frame rearrangements only. Not all clones are present; in checked studies, unresolved V genes account for under half, and no reason is known for the remainder. In this sample the table shows roughly 150,000 clones, just under 80% of which occur a single time. Roughly 1.3% of the sample is held by the ten biggest clonotypes. The sequenced sample was PBMCs. These receptors all come from a man aged 25 to 40 in good health and CMV-seronegative.

This rearrangement joins TRBV7-2 to TRBJ2-5; no clear D. With 5 bases removed from V and 7 bases from J, the gap between germline ends came to 23 bases. The CDR3 extends over 16 amino acids. Germline loops: CDR1 SGHTA, CDR2 FQGNSA. For the CDR3, the DNA is TGTGCCAGCAGCCCCGGCGGTCTGGGTGGCGCGGCGACCCAGTACTTC. Protein sequence: CASSPGGLGGAATQYF.

The chain recombines TRBV28 with TRBJ1-2, with 7 bases aligning to TRBD1. The V gene's germline CDR1 is MDHEN and CDR2 SYDVKM. The J segment lost 6 bases and the V segment lost 6 bases, leaving 13 bases of the junction unmatched. The CDR3 is made up of 15 amino acids. This CDR3 is CASRLNRGRRDGYTF. The CDR3, as DNA: TGTGCCAGCAGACTCAACAGGGGCAGAAGGGATGGCTACACCTTC.

The rearrangement joins TRBV30 to TRBJ2-4; D is perhaps TRBD2 (5 bases). This CDR3 has 14 residues. V was clipped by 0 bases and J by 3 bases, with 9 bases between them. Germline values: CDR1 GTSNPN, CDR2 SVGIG (reference sequence). CDR3 region: CAWSVRGLKNIQYF. DNA of the CDR3: TGTGCCTGGAGTGTGCGAGGACTCAAAAACATTCAGTACTTC. Combining the CDR3 with reference TRBV30 and TRBJ2-4 gives the whole variable domain SQTIHQWPATLVQPVGSPLSLECTVEGTSNPNLYWYRQAAGRGLQLLFYSVGIGQISSEVPQNLSASRPQDRQFILSSKKLLLSDSGFYLCAWSVRGLKNIQYFGAGTRLSVL.

The chain combines TRBV6-5 with TRBJ2-7; TRBD2 agrees at 12 bases. Germline-derived CDR1 and CDR2 are MNHEY and SVGAGI. V gave up 5 bases and J gave up 3 bases; unmatched junction bases: 5. The CDR3 totals 15 residues. DNA of the CDR3: TGTGCCAGCAGTCCTAGCGGGAGGGCCCTCTACGAGCAGTACTTC. It encodes CASSPSGRALYEQYF.

This clone was counted between two and nine times. J is TRBJ2-3 and V is TRBV10-1; 7 bases agree with TRBD1. Trimming at V came to 3 bases and at J to 8 bases, leaving 8 bases not matched to a gene. Germline CDR1 is WNHNN and CDR2 is SYGVQD (reference sequence). CDR3 length: 14 amino acids. The CDR3 nucleotides are TGCGCCAGCAGTGACCGAGACAGGGATGGTACGCAGTATTTT. Its protein product is CASSDRDRDGTQYF.

As regards this clone: The same CDR3 can be traced to other DNA sequences in this sample. The chain recombines TRBV18 with TRBJ2-7; D is unresolved. Trimming took off 3 bases at V and 3 bases at J, with 6 bases between the two ends. Germline V gene data show CDR1 as KGHSH and CDR2 as LQKENI. This CDR3 is 12 amino acids long. CDR3 amino acids: CASSPESYEQYF. The CDR3 DNA is TGTGCCAGCTCACCCGAGAGCTACGAGCAGTACTTC.

The gene calls are TRBV9 and TRBJ2-5, with 8 bases fitting TRBD1. Germline V gives CDR1 SGDLS, CDR2 YYNGEE. This CDR3 contains 14 residues. Losses at the gene ends were 0 bases for V and 6 bases for J; bases not matched to a gene: 4. In DNA, the CDR3 is TGTGCCAGCAGCGTAGATCAGGGGGCAAAGACCCAGTACTTC. Its protein product is CASSVDQGAKTQYF.

The rearrangement uses TRBV5-1 and TRBJ2-3, with 9 bases that match TRBD1. The V and J ends lost 5 bases and 2 bases, in that order; junction bases with no gene match: 12. The CDR3 contains 17 residues. Germline loops: CDR1 SGHRS, CDR2 YFSETQ. The CDR3 sequence: CASRTGTGSVYTDTQYF. The CDR3 DNA follows: TGCGCCAGCAGGACCGGGACAGGGAGTGTATACACAGATACGCAGTATTTT.